Reported below is one TCR beta chain. From germline, CDR1 is SGHNT and CDR2 YYREEE (reference sequence). V was cut by 0 bases and J by 5 bases, with 10 bases left in between. This CDR3 has 14 amino acids. This sample was taken from a study of technical replicates of blood from a handful of donors. Assay used: immunoSEQ multiplex PCR; TCRdb lists only in-frame clones, some missing. The data contain roughly 87,000 clones, 90% to 95% of them singletons. What was sequenced was T cells isolated from PBMCs. The receptor was derived from a human donor in good health. This rearrangement joins TRBV5-4 to TRBJ2-3; D gene uncertain. The CDR3 loop reads CASSLDLPQDTQYF. The CDR3 nucleotides are TGTGCCAGCAGCTTGGATCTCCCACAAGATACGCAGTATTTT.